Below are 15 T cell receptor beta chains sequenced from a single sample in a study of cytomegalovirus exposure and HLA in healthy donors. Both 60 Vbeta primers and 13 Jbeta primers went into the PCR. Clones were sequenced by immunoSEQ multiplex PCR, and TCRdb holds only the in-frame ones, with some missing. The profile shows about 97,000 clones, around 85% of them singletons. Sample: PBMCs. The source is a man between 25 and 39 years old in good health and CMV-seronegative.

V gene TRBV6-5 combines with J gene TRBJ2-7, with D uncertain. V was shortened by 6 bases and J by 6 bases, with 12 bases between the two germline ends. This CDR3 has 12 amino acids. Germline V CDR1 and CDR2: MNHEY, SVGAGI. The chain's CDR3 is CASSLLRGEQYF. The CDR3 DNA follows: TGTGCCAGCAGCCTTTTGCGTGGCGAGCAGTACTTC.

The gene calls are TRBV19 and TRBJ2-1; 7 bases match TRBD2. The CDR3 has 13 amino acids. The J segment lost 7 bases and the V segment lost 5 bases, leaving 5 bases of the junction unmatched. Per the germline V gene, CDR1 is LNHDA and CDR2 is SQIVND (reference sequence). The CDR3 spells CASSLRGVNEQFF. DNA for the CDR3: TGTGCCAGTAGTTTACGGGGGGTGAATGAGCAGTTCTTC.

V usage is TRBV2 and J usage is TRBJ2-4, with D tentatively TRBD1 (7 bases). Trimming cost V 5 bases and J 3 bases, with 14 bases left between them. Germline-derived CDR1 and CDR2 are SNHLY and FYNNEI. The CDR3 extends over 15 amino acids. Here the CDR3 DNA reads TGTGCCAGCAGTAGAATTCAGGGGGGCAAAAACATTCAGTACTTC. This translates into CASSRIQGGKNIQYF.

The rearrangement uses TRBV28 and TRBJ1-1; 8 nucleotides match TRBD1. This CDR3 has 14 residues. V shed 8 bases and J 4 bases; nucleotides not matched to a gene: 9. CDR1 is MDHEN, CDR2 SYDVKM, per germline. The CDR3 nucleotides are TGTGCCAGCCAGGAAAGGACAGGGCCCACTGAAGCTTTCTTT. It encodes CASQERTGPTEAFF.

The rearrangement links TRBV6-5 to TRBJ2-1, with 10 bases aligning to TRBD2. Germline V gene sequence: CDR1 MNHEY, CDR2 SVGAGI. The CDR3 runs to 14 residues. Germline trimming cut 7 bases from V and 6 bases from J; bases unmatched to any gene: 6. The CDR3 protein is CASKERGGGNEQFF. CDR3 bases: TGTGCCAGCAAAGAGCGGGGGGGCGGCAATGAGCAGTTCTTC.

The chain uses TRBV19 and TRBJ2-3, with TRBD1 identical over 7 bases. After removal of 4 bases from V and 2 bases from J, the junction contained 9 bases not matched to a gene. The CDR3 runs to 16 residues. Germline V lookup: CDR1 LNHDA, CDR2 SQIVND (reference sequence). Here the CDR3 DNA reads TGTGCCAGTAGTACACCGACAGGGATATACACAGATACGCAGTATTTT. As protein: CASSTPTGIYTDTQYF.

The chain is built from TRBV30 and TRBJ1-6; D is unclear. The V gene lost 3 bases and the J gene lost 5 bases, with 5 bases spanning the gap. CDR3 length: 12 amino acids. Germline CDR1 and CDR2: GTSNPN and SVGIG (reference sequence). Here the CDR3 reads CAWSGDNSPLHF. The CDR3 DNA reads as TGTGCCTGGAGCGGAGATAATTCACCCCTCCACTTT.

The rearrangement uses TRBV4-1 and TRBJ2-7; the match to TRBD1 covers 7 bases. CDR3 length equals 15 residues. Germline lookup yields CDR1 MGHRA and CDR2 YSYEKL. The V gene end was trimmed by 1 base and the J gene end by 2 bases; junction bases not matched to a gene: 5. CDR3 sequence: CASSQVSGGTYEQYF. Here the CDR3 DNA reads TGCGCCAGCAGCCAAGTTTCAGGGGGAACCTACGAGCAGTACTTC.

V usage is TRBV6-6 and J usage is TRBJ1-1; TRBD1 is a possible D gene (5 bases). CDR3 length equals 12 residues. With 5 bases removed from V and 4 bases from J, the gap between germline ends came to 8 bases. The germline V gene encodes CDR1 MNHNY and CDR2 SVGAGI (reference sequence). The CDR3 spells CASSPGGTEAFF. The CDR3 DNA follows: TGTGCCAGCAGTCCGGGGGGCACTGAAGCTTTCTTT.

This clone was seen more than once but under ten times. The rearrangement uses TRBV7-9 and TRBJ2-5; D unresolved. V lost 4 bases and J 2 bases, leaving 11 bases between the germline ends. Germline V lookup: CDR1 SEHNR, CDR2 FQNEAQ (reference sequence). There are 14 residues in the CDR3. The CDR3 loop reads CASSWYDWQETQYF. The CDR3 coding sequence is TGTGCCAGCAGCTGGTACGACTGGCAAGAGACCCAGTACTTC.

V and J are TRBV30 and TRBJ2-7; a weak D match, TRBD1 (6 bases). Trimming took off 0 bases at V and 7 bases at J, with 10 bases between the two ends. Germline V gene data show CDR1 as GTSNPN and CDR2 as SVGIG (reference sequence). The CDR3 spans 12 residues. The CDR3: CAWSVRGQEQYF. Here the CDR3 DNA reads TGTGCCTGGAGTGTCAGGGGTCAAGAGCAGTACTTC.

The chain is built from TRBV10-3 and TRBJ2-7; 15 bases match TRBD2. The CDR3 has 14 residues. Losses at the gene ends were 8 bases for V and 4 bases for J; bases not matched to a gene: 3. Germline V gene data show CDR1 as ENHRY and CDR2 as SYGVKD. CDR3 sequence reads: CAIRTSGRGYEQYF. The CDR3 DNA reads TGTGCCATCCGGACTAGCGGGAGGGGTTACGAGCAGTACTTC.

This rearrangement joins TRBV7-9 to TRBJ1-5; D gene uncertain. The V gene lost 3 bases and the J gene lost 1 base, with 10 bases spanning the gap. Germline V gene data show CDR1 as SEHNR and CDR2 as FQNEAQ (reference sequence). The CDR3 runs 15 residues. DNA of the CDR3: TGTGCCAGCAGCTTTGGGCACACGAGCAATCAGCCCCAGCATTTT. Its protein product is CASSFGHTSNQPQHF.

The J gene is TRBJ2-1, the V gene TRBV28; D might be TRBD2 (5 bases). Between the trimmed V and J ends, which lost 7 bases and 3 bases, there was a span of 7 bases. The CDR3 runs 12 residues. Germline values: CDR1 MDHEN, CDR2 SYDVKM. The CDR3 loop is CASKLGYNEQFF. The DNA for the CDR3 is TGTGCCAGCAAACTAGGCTACAATGAGCAGTTCTTC. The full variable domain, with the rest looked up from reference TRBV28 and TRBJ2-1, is DVKVTQSSRYLVKRTGEKVFLECVQDMDHENMFWYRQDPGLGLRLIYFSYDVKMKEKGDIPEGYSVSREKKERFSLILESASTNQTSMYLCASKLGYNEQFFGPGTRLTVL.

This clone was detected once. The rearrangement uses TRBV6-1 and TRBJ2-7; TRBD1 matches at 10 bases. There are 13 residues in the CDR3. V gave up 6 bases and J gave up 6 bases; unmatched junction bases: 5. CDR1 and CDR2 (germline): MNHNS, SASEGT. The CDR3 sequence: CASRDGQGGEQYF. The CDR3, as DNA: TGTGCCAGCAGGGATGGACAGGGGGGCGAGCAGTACTTC.